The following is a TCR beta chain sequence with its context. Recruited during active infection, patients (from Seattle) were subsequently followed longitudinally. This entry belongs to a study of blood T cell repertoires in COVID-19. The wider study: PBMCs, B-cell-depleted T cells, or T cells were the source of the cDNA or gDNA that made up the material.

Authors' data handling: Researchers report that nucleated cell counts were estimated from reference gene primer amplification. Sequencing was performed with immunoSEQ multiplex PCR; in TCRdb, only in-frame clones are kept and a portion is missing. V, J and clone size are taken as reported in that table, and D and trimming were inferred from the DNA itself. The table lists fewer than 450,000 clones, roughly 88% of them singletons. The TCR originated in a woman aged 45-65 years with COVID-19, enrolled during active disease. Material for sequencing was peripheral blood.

CDR3 in amino acids: CASSTGQSTNTEAFF. CDR3 sequence (DNA): TGTGCCAGCAGCACGGGACAGTCTACGAACACTGAAGCTTTCTTT. The chain uses TRBV21-1 and TRBJ1-1; no check of the table's D call, TRBD1, against the DNA was made. TRBV21-1 is designated a pseudogene. The CDR3 loop spans 15 amino acids.